This passage covers 15 T cell receptor beta chains from one sample sequenced in a study of blood T cell repertoires in COVID-19. Libraries were prepared by immunoSEQ multiplex PCR; TCRdb keeps only in-frame clonotypes and omits some of them. The sample has almost 400,000 clones; 85% to 90% are singletons. Sequences were obtained from PBMCs or T cells enriched from blood (not recorded which). All receptors come from a woman in her 30s who had recovered from COVID-19.

This chain uses TRBV2 with TRBJ2-7; the match to TRBD1 covers 8 bases. The CDR3 covers 16 residues. The junction had 12 bases not matched to a gene; V was cut back by 6 bases and J by 2 bases. The V gene's germline CDR1 is SNHLY and CDR2 FYNNEI. The CDR3 loop reads CASRGVAGQAAYEQYF. The CDR3 DNA is TGTGCCAGCAGGGGGGTGGCGGGACAGGCGGCCTACGAGCAGTACTTC.

This chain uses TRBV19 with TRBJ2-1, with 7 bases identical to TRBD1. After removal of 3 bases from V and 1 base from J, the junction contained 21 bases not matched to a gene. The CDR3 covers 21 residues. Germline V gene sequence: CDR1 LNHDA, CDR2 SQIVND (reference sequence). CDR3 in amino acids: CASSIGNNRQGVWRSYNEQFF. For the CDR3, the DNA is TGTGCCAGTAGTATTGGAAATAATAGACAGGGAGTCTGGCGTTCCTACAATGAGCAGTTCTTC.

V and J are TRBV18 and TRBJ2-5; 7 nucleotides agree with TRBD1. V shed 3 bases, J shed 7 bases, and the junction held 8 bases outside the gene matches. The CDR3 totals 14 residues. Germline CDR1 is KGHSH and CDR2 is LQKENI. The CDR3, as DNA: TGTGCCAGCTCACCTACACAGGGACAGCCGACCCAGTACTTC. Translated: CASSPTQGQPTQYF.

There are a few counts of this clone. CDR3 sequence reads: CASSRRRVNTEAFF. CDR3 nucleotides: TGCGCCAGCAGCCGACGCAGGGTGAACACTGAAGCTTTCTTT. The rearrangement joins TRBV5-1 to TRBJ1-1; a weak D match, TRBD1 (5 bases). V lost 4 bases, J lost 0 bases, and 10 bases lay in between. The CDR3 covers 14 residues. Per the germline V gene, CDR1 is SGHRS and CDR2 is YFSETQ.

CDR3 nucleotide sequence: TGCGCCAGCAGCTCCGGGACAGGGGTTGGCTACACCTTC. This codes for CASSSGTGVGYTF. V is TRBV5-1 and J is TRBJ1-2; TRBD1 aligns across 10 bases. The germline V gene has CDR1 SGHRS and CDR2 YFSETQ. V lost 3 bases and J lost 7; bases outside the gene matches: 3. CDR3 size: 13 residues.

The chain carries TRBV7-3 and TRBJ2-1; D is unclear. In germline, CDR1 is SGHTA, CDR2 FQGTGA. The CDR3 consists of 16 residues. Trimming removed 3 bases at V and 0 bases at J, with 12 bases between. The DNA of the CDR3 is TGTGCCAGCAGCTTTTTATATCCTAGCTCCTACAATGAGCAGTTCTTC. Protein sequence: CASSFLYPSSYNEQFF.

V usage is TRBV6-5 and J usage is TRBJ1-2; 7 nucleotides agree with TRBD1. Germline V CDR1 and CDR2: MNHEY, SVGAGI. V trimming: 2 bases; J trimming: 7 bases; junction bases outside the gene matches: 7. The CDR3 is made up of 14 amino acids. CDR3 nucleotides: TGTGCCAGCAGTTACCCTGGACAGGAGGGTGGCTACACCTTC. Its translation is CASSYPGQEGGYTF.

The chain employs TRBV15 and TRBJ1-4; possible D gene TRBD1, 5 bases. CDR1 LNHNV and CDR2 YYDKDF come from the germline V gene (reference sequence). The CDR3 runs to 15 residues. V dropped 3 bases and J dropped 0 bases, with 8 bases sitting between them. CDR3 in DNA: TGTGCCACCAGCAGCCCAGGGACAACTAATGAAAAACTGTTTTTT. This gives the protein CATSSPGTTNEKLFF. Full variable domain (missing parts from reference TRBV15 and TRBJ1-4): DAMVIQNPRYQVTQFGKPVTLSCSQTLNHNVMYWYQQKSSQAPKLLFHYYDKDFNNEADTPDNFQSRRPNTSFCFLDIRSPGLGDTAMYLCATSSPGTTNEKLFFGSGTQLSVL.

The V gene is TRBV28, the J gene TRBJ2-5, with 8 positions matching TRBD2. Looked up from germline, CDR1 is MDHEN and CDR2 is SYDVKM. The CDR3 totals 14 residues. The V and J ends lost 4 bases and 4 bases, in that order; junction bases with no gene match: 5. The CDR3 DNA reads TGTGCCAGCAGTTCCCCCGGACTAGCAGAGACCCAGTACTTC. Translated, it gives CASSSPGLAETQYF.

This clone was picked up one time. This chain links TRBV19 with TRBJ1-6; D might be TRBD1 (6 bases). The germline gives CDR1 LNHDA, CDR2 SQIVND (reference sequence). The length of the CDR3 is 17 residues. Trimming cost V 1 base and J 5 bases, with 15 bases left between them. CDR3 in DNA: TGTGCCAGTAGTATAGCTTCGGCCAGGGGAAATAATTCACCCCTCCACTTT. It is translated as CASSIASARGNNSPLHF.

This clone occurred a few times. Other DNA sequences within the sample encode an identical CDR3. The chain uses TRBV5-1 and TRBJ1-5; 9 bases map to TRBD1. The V gene's germline CDR1 is SGHRS and CDR2 YFSETQ. CDR3 size: 14 residues. The V segment lost 0 bases and the J segment 5 bases; nucleotides outside the gene matches: 0. CDR3 coding DNA: TGCGCCAGCAGCTTGGGGGACAGGGATCAGCCCCAGCATTTT. Encoded protein: CASSLGDRDQPQHF.

The chain uses TRBV11-2 and TRBJ2-6; 8 positions match TRBD1. Looked up from germline, CDR1 is SGHAT and CDR2 is FQNNGV. The CDR3 spans 16 residues. The V and J ends lost 3 bases and 1 base, in that order; junction bases with no gene match: 2. CDR3 amino acids: CASSLNRGSGANVLTF. CDR3 coding DNA: TGTGCCAGCAGCTTGAACAGGGGGTCTGGGGCCAACGTCCTGACTTTC. Together with reference TRBV11-2 and TRBJ2-6, the CDR3 gives the full variable domain: EAGVAQSPRYKIIEKRQSVAFWCNPISGHATLYWYQQILGQGPKLLIQFQNNGVVDDSQLPKDRFSAERLKGVDSTLKIQPAKLEDSAVYLCASSLNRGSGANVLTFGAGSRLTVL.

This chain links TRBV7-9 with TRBJ1-2; D uncertain. Between the trimmed V and J ends, which lost 10 bases and 4 bases, there was a span of 19 bases. Germline CDR1 reads SEHNR; CDR2 reads FQNEAQ (reference sequence). This CDR3 comprises 14 residues. CDR3 nucleotide sequence: TGTGCCACCATCGGGAGGGTCCCCCGCTATGGCTACACCTTC. This encodes CATIGRVPRYGYTF.

The chain employs TRBV6-5 and TRBJ1-2; the match to TRBD1 covers 7 bases. This CDR3 spans 14 amino acids. V lost 6 bases, J lost 4 bases, and 8 bases stayed unmatched. Germline V CDR1 and CDR2: MNHEY, SVGAGI. The CDR3 reads CASSSRGSVYGYTF. The CDR3 bases are TGTGCCAGCAGCTCCAGGGGGTCGGTCTATGGCTACACCTTC.

This clone was counted a single time. The gene calls are TRBV2 and TRBJ2-7; D remains ambiguous. CDR3 length equals 13 residues. Deletions cut 3 bases from V and 2 bases from J, with 8 bases between. Germline CDR1 and CDR2: SNHLY and FYNNEI. CDR3 DNA sequence: TGTGCCAGCAGTGATCGAAGCCCCTACGAGCAGTACTTC. As protein: CASSDRSPYEQYF.